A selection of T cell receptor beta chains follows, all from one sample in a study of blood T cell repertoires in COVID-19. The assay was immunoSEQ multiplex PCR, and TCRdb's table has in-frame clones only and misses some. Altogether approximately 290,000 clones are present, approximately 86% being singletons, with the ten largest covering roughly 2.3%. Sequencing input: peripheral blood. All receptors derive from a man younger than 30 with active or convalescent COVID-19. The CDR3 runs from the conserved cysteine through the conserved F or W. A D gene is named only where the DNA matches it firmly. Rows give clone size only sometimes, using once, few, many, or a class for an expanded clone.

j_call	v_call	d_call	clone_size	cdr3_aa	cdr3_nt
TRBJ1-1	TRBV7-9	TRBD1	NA	CASSLGGQGWLTEAFF	TGTGCCAGCAGCTTAGGGGGACAGGGTTGGCTCACTGAAGCTTTCTTT
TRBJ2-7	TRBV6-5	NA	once	CASKQGYEQYF	TGTGCCAGCAAACAGGGCTACGAGCAGTACTTC
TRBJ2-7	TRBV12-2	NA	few	CASRLPTGSAGCENYEQYF	TGTGCAAGTCGCTTACCGACAGGGAGCGCTGGGTGTGAAAACTACGAGCAGTACTTC
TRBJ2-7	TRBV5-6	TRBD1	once	CASRLGQSLLEQYF	TGTGCCAGCAGGTTGGGACAGTCCCTCCTCGAGCAGTACTTC
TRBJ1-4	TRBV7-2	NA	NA	CASSSQGRFDEKLFF	TGTGCCAGCAGCTCCCAGGGCAGGTTTGATGAAAAACTGTTTTTT
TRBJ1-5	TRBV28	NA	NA	CASSLGGAGNQPQHF	TGTGCCAGCAGTTTAGGGGGGGCTGGCAATCAGCCCCAGCATTTT
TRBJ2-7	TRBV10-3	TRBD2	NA	CAIAPVGLADSYEQYF	TGTGCCATCGCCCCGGTTGGGCTAGCGGACTCCTACGAGCAGTACTTC
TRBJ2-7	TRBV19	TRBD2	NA	CASSTNKGLAGYEQYF	TGTGCCAGTAGTACCAACAAGGGACTAGCGGGCTACGAGCAGTACTTC
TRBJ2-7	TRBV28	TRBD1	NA	CASSLRQGVYEQYF	TGTGCCAGCAGTTTACGACAGGGGGTCTACGAGCAGTACTTC
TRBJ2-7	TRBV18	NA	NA	CASSPDGPGEQYF	TGTGCCAGCTCCCCGGACGGACCGGGGGAGCAGTACTTC
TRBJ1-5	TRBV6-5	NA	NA	CASSPQGLSGQPQHF	TGTGCCAGCAGCCCCCAGGGGCTCTCGGGCCAGCCCCAGCATTTT
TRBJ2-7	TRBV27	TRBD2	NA	CASYPSGLAGVPYEQYF	TGTGCCAGCTATCCCTCTGGGCTAGCGGGAGTGCCCTACGAGCAGTACTTC
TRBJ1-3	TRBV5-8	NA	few	CASSLRGIGNTIYF	TGTGCCAGCAGCTTAAGAGGAATAGGAAACACCATATATTTT
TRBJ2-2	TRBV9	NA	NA	CASSPLARGTGELFF	TGTGCCAGCAGTCCCCTCGCGCGAGGAACCGGGGAGCTGTTTTTT
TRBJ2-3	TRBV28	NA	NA	CASSPRGAGRTDTQYF	TGTGCCAGCAGTCCCCGAGGAGCGGGCCGCACAGATACGCAGTATTTT
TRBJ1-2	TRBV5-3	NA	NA	CARSLSGVIYGYTF	TGTGCCAGAAGCTTGTCAGGGGTCATCTATGGCTACACCTTC
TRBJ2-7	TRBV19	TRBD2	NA	CASSRLAGTYEQYF	TGTGCCAGTAGTAGACTAGCGGGAACGTACGAGCAGTACTTC
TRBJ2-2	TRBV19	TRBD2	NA	CASSHIHPGGSTGELFF	TGTGCCAGTAGCCATATCCACCCCGGCGGGAGCACCGGGGAGCTGTTTTTT
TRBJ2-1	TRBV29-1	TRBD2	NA	CSVPGGYYNEQFF	TGCAGCGTTCCGGGGGGGTATTACAATGAGCAGTTCTTC
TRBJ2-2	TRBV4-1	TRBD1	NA	CASTERQGAIANTGELFF	TGCGCCAGCACAGAACGACAGGGTGCGATTGCGAACACCGGGGAGCTGTTTTTT
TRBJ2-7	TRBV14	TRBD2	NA	CASSQEGKVAGHYEQYF	TGTGCCAGCAGCCAAGAGGGAAAGGTAGCGGGACACTACGAGCAGTACTTC
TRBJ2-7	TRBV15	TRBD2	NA	CATSTPTSGSYEQYF	TGTGCCACCAGCACCCCCACTAGCGGGAGTTACGAGCAGTACTTC
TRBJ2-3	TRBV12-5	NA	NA	CASGLVLGGPDTQYF	TGTGCTAGTGGTTTGGTACTGGGGGGGCCCGATACGCAGTATTTT
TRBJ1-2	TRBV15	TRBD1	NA	CATSPRGNYGYTF	TGTGCCACCAGCCCCAGGGGGAACTATGGCTACACCTTC
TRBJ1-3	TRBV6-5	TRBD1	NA	CASSRKGAAGNTIYF	TGTGCCAGCAGCCGGAAGGGGGCAGCTGGAAACACCATATATTTT
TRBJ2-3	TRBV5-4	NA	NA	CASSLRGAGTDTQYF	TGTGCCAGCAGCTTGCGGGGGGCCGGCACAGATACGCAGTATTTT
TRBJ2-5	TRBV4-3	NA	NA	CASSQSVAGETQYF	TGCGCCAGCAGCCAAAGTGTCGCCGGAGAGACCCAGTACTTC
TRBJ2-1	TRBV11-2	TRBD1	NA	CASSLTLRTGVVEQFF	TGTGCCAGCAGCTTGACCCTACGGACAGGGGTGGTTGAGCAGTTCTTC
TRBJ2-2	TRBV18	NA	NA	CASSPLPANTGELFF	TGTGCCAGCTCACCACTTCCAGCGAACACCGGGGAGCTGTTTTTT
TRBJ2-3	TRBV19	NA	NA	CASSIRLEDTQYF	TGTGCCAGTAGTATTCGACTGGAGGATACGCAGTATTTT
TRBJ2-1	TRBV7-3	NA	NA	CASSSFVEGSYNEQFF	TGTGCCAGCAGCTCCTTCGTCGAGGGCTCCTACAATGAGCAGTTCTTC
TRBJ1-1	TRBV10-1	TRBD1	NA	CASSPGGGTEAFF	TGCGCCAGCAGTCCAGGGGGTGGCACTGAAGCTTTCTTT
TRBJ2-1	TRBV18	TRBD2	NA	CASSPSSGGRSYNEQFF	TGTGCCAGCTCACCCTCTAGCGGGGGCCGCTCCTACAATGAGCAGTTCTTC
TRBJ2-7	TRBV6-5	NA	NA	CASRAGPIAYEQYF	TGTGCCAGCAGGGCGGGGCCGATTGCCTACGAGCAGTACTTC
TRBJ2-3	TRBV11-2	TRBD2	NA	CASSLAGGRDTQYF	TGTGCCAGCAGCCTAGCGGGAGGGAGAGATACGCAGTATTTT
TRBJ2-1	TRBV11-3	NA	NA	CASSRGGAARGEQFF	TGTGCCAGCAGCCGGGGTGGGGCGGCGCGGGGTGAGCAGTTCTTC
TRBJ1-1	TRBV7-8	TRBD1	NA	CASTTGQGLAEAFF	TGTGCCAGCACCACGGGACAGGGTTTGGCTGAAGCTTTCTTT
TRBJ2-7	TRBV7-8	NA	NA	CASSLVRPSSYEQYF	TGTGCCAGCAGCTTAGTTCGTCCCAGCTCCTACGAGCAGTACTTC
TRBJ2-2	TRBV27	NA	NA	CASSSTMNTGELFF	TGTGCCAGCAGTTCCACTATGAACACCGGGGAGCTGTTTTTT
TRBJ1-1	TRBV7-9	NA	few	CASSLSDGNTEAFF	TGTGCCAGCAGCTTAAGCGACGGGAACACTGAAGCTTTCTTT
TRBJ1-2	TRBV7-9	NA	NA	CASSFGQLNYGYTF	TGTGCCAGCAGCTTTGGACAGTTAAACTATGGCTACACCTTC
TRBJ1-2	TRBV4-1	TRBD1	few	CASKLGIDRDYGYTF	TGCGCCAGCAAGTTGGGGATTGACAGGGACTATGGCTACACCTTC
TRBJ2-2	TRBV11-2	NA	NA	CASSLLRSNTGELFF	TGTGCCAGCAGCTTATTGCGATCGAACACCGGGGAGCTGTTTTTT
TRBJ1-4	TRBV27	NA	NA	CASSFFGTNEKLFF	TGTGCCAGCAGTTTTTTCGGGACTAATGAAAAACTGTTTTTT
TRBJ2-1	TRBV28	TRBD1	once	CASSSGQGYEQFF	TGTGCCAGCAGTTCGGGACAGGGGTATGAGCAGTTCTTC
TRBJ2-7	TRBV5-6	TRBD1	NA	CASSLGMGQGLYEQYF	TGTGCCAGCAGCTTGGGAATGGGACAGGGATTGTACGAGCAGTACTTC
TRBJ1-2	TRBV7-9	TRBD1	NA	CASSLVGTEPNYGYTF	TGTGCCAGCAGCTTGGTCGGGACAGAGCCTAACTATGGCTACACCTTC
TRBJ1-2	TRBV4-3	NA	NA	CASSQEILQYGYTF	TGCGCCAGCAGCCAGGAAATCCTACAGTATGGCTACACCTTC
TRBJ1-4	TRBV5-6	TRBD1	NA	CASSLMGQTTNEKLFF	TGTGCCAGCAGCTTGATGGGACAGACAACTAATGAAAAACTGTTTTTT
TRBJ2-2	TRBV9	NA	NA	CASSGTTFTGELFF	TGTGCCAGCAGCGGGACTACATTCACCGGGGAGCTGTTTTTT
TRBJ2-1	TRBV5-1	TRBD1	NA	CASSYGTGDYNEQFF	TGCGCCAGCAGTTACGGGACAGGGGACTACAATGAGCAGTTCTTC
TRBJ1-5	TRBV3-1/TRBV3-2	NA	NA	CASSPVAGGNQPQHF	TGTGCCAGCAGCCCCGTAGCGGGGGGCAATCAGCCCCAGCATTTT
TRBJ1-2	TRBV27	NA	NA	CASSFSSANYGYTF	TGTGCCAGCAGTTTCTCTAGCGCTAACTATGGCTACACCTTC